The 14 T cell receptor beta chains below all came from one sample that was sequenced in a study of blood T cell repertoires in COVID-19. Profiling relied on immunoSEQ multiplex PCR, and the TCRdb table lists in-frame clones only, not all of them. The sample includes approximately 80,000 clones, about 72% of them seen just once. Specimen: peripheral blood. The origin of the receptors is a man between 65 and 85 years old with active or convalescent COVID-19.

V usage is TRBV12-3 or TRBV12-4 and J usage is TRBJ2-3; 7 positions agree with TRBD2. With 8 bases clipped from V and 6 bases from J, the junction kept 8 bases outside the gene matches. This CDR3 contains 13 residues. This CDR3 is CASANGGSDTQYF. CDR3 coding DNA: TGTGCCAGCGCTAACGGGGGGTCTGATACGCAGTATTTT.

CDR3 amino acids: CASSLDSRPTDTQYF. The DNA for the CDR3 is TGTGCCAGCAGCCTAGACTCACGCCCCACAGATACGCAGTATTTT. V usage is TRBV7-3 and J usage is TRBJ2-3; D is undetermined. The V end was cut by 5 bases, the J end by 2 bases, with 14 bases between. The germline V gene encodes CDR1 SGHTA and CDR2 FQGTGA. The CDR3 covers 15 residues.

The CDR3 sequence: CASSSDGSYEQYF. CDR3 in DNA: TGTGCCAGCAGTTCCGACGGGTCCTACGAGCAGTACTTC. This chain links TRBV2 with TRBJ2-7; no clear D. V dropped 5 bases and J dropped 1 base, with 9 bases sitting between them. CDR1 is SNHLY, CDR2 FYNNEI, per germline. The CDR3 covers 13 residues.

This clone was observed a handful of times. This chain links TRBV6-5 with TRBJ2-4; tentative D call: TRBD1 (6 bases). This CDR3 comprises 14 residues. Germline V lookup: CDR1 MNHEY, CDR2 SVGAGI. V was pared by 10 bases and J by 2 bases, with 15 bases between. The CDR3 region is CATRTEISKNIQYF. In DNA, the CDR3 is TGTGCCACCAGGACAGAGATTTCCAAAAACATTCAGTACTTC.

The chain links TRBV6-5 to TRBJ1-4, with D possibly matching TRBD1 (6 bases). V gave up 8 bases and J gave up 7 bases, with 14 bases separating them. The CDR3 runs 13 residues. Germline assignment: CDR1 MNHEY and CDR2 SVGAGI. CDR3: CASHGQGIEKLFF. The CDR3 DNA is TGTGCCAGCCACGGCCAGGGGATTGAAAAACTGTTTTTT.

The chain has TRBV10-2 and TRBJ1-1; unclear D gene. The V gene lost 5 bases and the J gene lost 0 bases, with 7 bases spanning the gap. Germline assignment: CDR1 WSHSY and CDR2 SAAADI. The CDR3 runs to 13 residues. CDR3 region: CASSNYLNTEAFF. CDR3 nucleotides: TGCGCCAGCAGTAATTATTTGAACACTGAAGCTTTCTTT.

This clone was detected only once. The chain links TRBV5-4 to TRBJ1-2, with D uncertain. Germline-derived CDR1 and CDR2 are SGHNT and YYREEE (reference sequence). Trimming removed 0 bases at V and 6 bases at J, with 6 bases between. This CDR3 spans 12 amino acids. DNA for the CDR3: TGTGCCAGCAGCTTGGGTCCAGATGGCTACACCTTC. It codes for CASSLGPDGYTF.

The chain joins TRBV7-2 to TRBJ1-2, with D hard to call. Trimming took off 1 base at V and 8 bases at J, with 17 bases between the two ends. The CDR3 loop spans 15 amino acids. Germline CDR1 SGHTA, CDR2 FQGNSA. CDR3 DNA sequence: TGTGCCAGCAGCTTAGGGTTGTCGGGATTGCAAGGCTACACCTTC. Protein: CASSLGLSGLQGYTF. Drawing the rest from reference TRBV7-2 and TRBJ1-2, the complete variable domain is GAGVSQSPSNKVTEKGKDVELRCDPISGHTALYWYRQSLGQGLEFLIYFQGNSAPDKSGLPSDRFSAERTGGSVSTLTIQRTQQEDSAVYLCASSLGLSGLQGYTFGSGTRLTVV.

The chain employs TRBV30 and TRBJ1-6; TRBD1 might be the D (5 bases). V dropped 2 bases and J dropped 5 bases, with 7 bases sitting between them. The CDR3 is made up of 13 amino acids. Per the germline V gene, CDR1 is GTSNPN and CDR2 is SVGIG (reference sequence). The CDR3 sequence is CAWSTGNNSPLHF. The DNA for the CDR3 is TGTGCCTGGAGTACAGGAAATAATTCACCCCTCCACTTT.

V is TRBV7-6 and J is TRBJ2-6; tentatively, D is TRBD1 (5 bases). The CDR3 is 16 residues long. The V gene lost 5 bases and the J gene lost 1 base, with 12 bases spanning the gap. The V gene's germline CDR1 is SGHVS and CDR2 FNYEAQ. The CDR3 region is CASSLNPGSGANVLTF. CDR3 bases: TGTGCCAGCAGCCTCAATCCAGGGTCTGGGGCCAACGTCCTGACTTTC.

The chain has TRBV6-5 and TRBJ1-1, with D hard to call. Germline CDR1 is MNHEY and CDR2 is SVGAGI. V was shortened by 6 bases and J by 2 bases, with 13 bases between the two germline ends. CDR3 length: 14 amino acids. The CDR3 reads CASRIAGINTEAFF. For the CDR3, the DNA is TGTGCCAGCAGGATCGCGGGAATCAACACTGAAGCTTTCTTT.

J is TRBJ1-1 and V is TRBV6-1; D is unclear. The CDR3 sequence is 15 residues long. Germline V CDR1 and CDR2: MNHNS, SASEGT. V was pared by 2 bases and J by 6 bases, with 16 bases between. CDR3 in DNA: TGTGCCAGCAGTGAAACGAGGGAAGGAGGTGCTGAAGCTTTCTTT. Protein product: CASSETREGGAEAFF.

As concerns this clone: The junction departs from germline at one end; a sequencing error may be responsible. The chain is built from TRBV9 and TRBJ2-3; 9 bases agree with TRBD2. Germline CDR1 is SGDLS and CDR2 is YYNGEE. The CDR3 is 14 amino acids. The CDR3 sequence is CASSVPELAGRSGF. For the CDR3, the DNA is TGTGCCAGCAGCGTCCCCGAGCTAGCGGGGCGCAGTGGGTTT.

This chain connects TRBV6-6 to TRBJ2-7, with D perhaps matching TRBD2 (5 bases). V was cut by 8 bases and J by 2 bases, with 16 bases left in between. This CDR3 is built from 14 residues. The germline CDR1 and CDR2 sequences are MNHNY and SVGAGI (reference sequence). The DNA for the CDR3 is TGTGCCAGCCGCGGGCCGCTTCCTCCCTACGAGCAGTACTTC. Amino acid sequence: CASRGPLPPYEQYF.